This passage covers 29 T cell receptor beta chains from one sample sequenced in a study of blood T cell repertoires in COVID-19. Sequenced by immunoSEQ multiplex PCR; TCRdb stores in-frame clones only, minus some. The sample carries about 90,000 clones, around 87% recorded once. Sequencing used peripheral blood. The receptors shown here come from a human donor in a cohort sampled during active COVID-19.

The chain recombines TRBV5-4 with TRBJ2-5, with 8 bases identical to TRBD1. The length of the CDR3 is 15 residues. Germline trimming cut 2 bases from V and 2 bases from J; bases unmatched to any gene: 5. CDR1 is SGHNT, CDR2 YYREEE, per germline (reference sequence). DNA for the CDR3: TGTGCCAGCAGCTTTGGACAGGGCGTACAAGAGACCCAGTACTTC. Protein product: CASSFGQGVQETQYF.

The chain uses TRBV7-2 and TRBJ2-2; weak D call: TRBD1 (6 bases). V shed 5 bases and J shed 4 bases, with 17 bases lying between them. CDR3 size: 16 residues. Germline values: CDR1 SGHTA, CDR2 FQGNSA. In DNA form, the CDR3 reads TGTGCCAGCAGCCGGCCCACAGGGCTTGCCACCGGGGAGCTGTTTTTT. This translates into CASSRPTGLATGELFF.

This clone has a handful of counts. Other DNA variants within this sample encode the same CDR3. V usage is TRBV7-9 and J usage is TRBJ1-2; tentatively, D is TRBD1 (6 bases). From germline, CDR1 is SEHNR and CDR2 FQNEAQ (reference sequence). The V and J ends lost 5 bases and 2 bases respectively, with 9 bases between them. There are 13 residues in the CDR3. The CDR3 protein is CASSHGQNYGYTF. CDR3 DNA sequence: TGTGCCAGCAGCCATGGACAGAACTATGGCTACACCTTC.

The V gene is TRBV5-8, the J gene TRBJ1-2; 7 bases are shared with TRBD1. J gave up 3 bases and V 4 bases, and 9 bases lay outside the gene matches. Per germline, CDR1 SGHTS and CDR2 YDEGEE. This CDR3 contains 15 residues. CDR3 residues: CASSAGTGVDYGYTF. In nucleotides, the CDR3 is TGTGCCAGCAGCGCCGGAACAGGGGTTGACTATGGCTACACCTTC.

The genes are TRBV14 and TRBJ2-1; 9 bases are shared with TRBD2. Trimming took 5 bases from V and 6 from J; bases not matched to a gene: 11. Germline CDR1 SGHDN, CDR2 FVKESK. The CDR3 has 16 residues. The CDR3 reads CASSFMRGGPSNEQFF. The CDR3 DNA reads TGTGCCAGCAGCTTCATGCGGGGGGGCCCTAGCAATGAGCAGTTCTTC.

The chain recombines TRBV2 with TRBJ2-3; D is undetermined. The CDR3 has 12 amino acids. V gave up 3 bases and J gave up 8 bases, with 9 bases separating them. The germline V gene has CDR1 SNHLY and CDR2 FYNNEI. The CDR3 spells CASSESVATQYF. CDR3 sequence (DNA): TGTGCCAGCAGTGAGTCAGTGGCTACGCAGTATTTT.

The chain joins TRBV9 to TRBJ2-5, with 8 nucleotides matching TRBD2. In germline, CDR1 is SGDLS, CDR2 YYNGEE. The J segment lost 2 bases and the V segment lost 0 bases, leaving 3 bases of the junction unmatched. CDR3 length: 15 amino acids. This chain's CDR3 is CASSVAVAGQETQYF. The CDR3 region has the DNA TGTGCCAGCAGCGTAGCGGTAGCGGGGCAAGAGACCCAGTACTTC. Supplemented by reference TRBV9 and TRBJ2-5, the full variable domain reads DSGVTQTPKHLITATGQRVTLRCSPRSGDLSVYWYQQSLDQGLQFLIQYYNGEERAKGNILERFSAQQFPDLHSELNLSSLELGDSALYFCASSVAVAGQETQYFGPGTRLLVL.

This sequence joins TRBV6-5 and TRBJ2-5; 10 nucleotides align to TRBD1. Germline values: CDR1 MNHEY, CDR2 SVGAGI. V dropped 9 bases and J dropped 4; count of bases not matched to a gene: 2. The CDR3 length is 12 residues. In DNA form, the CDR3 reads TGTGCCAGTAGACAGGGGGCAGAGACCCAGTACTTC. It encodes CASRQGAETQYF.

V usage is TRBV19 and J usage is TRBJ2-7, with 8 bases identical to TRBD1. V dropped 6 bases and J dropped 4; count of bases not matched to a gene: 5. Germline assignment: CDR1 LNHDA and CDR2 SQIVND (reference sequence). The CDR3 loop spans 13 amino acids. The CDR3 loop reads CASRAGGLYEQYF. In DNA form, the CDR3 reads TGTGCCAGTAGAGCAGGGGGCTTGTACGAGCAGTACTTC.

CDR3 nucleotide sequence: TGTGCCAGCAGCCAGACTAGTCCTAATGAGCAGTTCTTC. This sequence encodes CASSQTSPNEQFF. This chain connects TRBV7-3 to TRBJ2-1; maybe TRBD2 (6 bases). The CDR3 sequence is 13 residues long. Trimming took 5 bases from V and 7 from J, leaving 12 bases between them. Germline lookup yields CDR1 SGHTA and CDR2 FQGTGA. The variable domain in full, completed from reference TRBV7-3 and TRBJ2-1, reads GAGVSQTPSNKVTEKGKYVELRCDPISGHTALYWYRQSLGQGPEFLIYFQGTGAADDSGLPNDRFFAVRPEGSVSTLKIQRTERGDSAVYLCASSQTSPNEQFFGPGTRLTVL.

The rearrangement uses TRBV11-3 and TRBJ2-1; weak D call: TRBD2 (5 bases). Germline CDR1 is SGHNT and CDR2 is YENEEA. V was clipped by 1 base and J by 0 bases, with 7 bases between them. The CDR3 sequence is 15 residues long. This CDR3 reads CASSLGRSSYNEQFF. CDR3 nucleotides: TGTGCCAGCAGCTTAGGGAGGAGCTCCTACAATGAGCAGTTCTTC.

The V gene is TRBV20-1, the J gene TRBJ2-7; D is possibly TRBD1 (5 bases). Germline CDR1 DFQATT, CDR2 SNEGSKA (reference sequence). This CDR3 spans 12 amino acids. The germline V and J ends were trimmed by 3 bases and 5 bases, with 11 bases remaining between them. The CDR3, as DNA: TGCAGTGCTAGTTTGCAGGGCCACGAGCAGTACTTC. This sequence encodes CSASLQGHEQYF.

This chain connects TRBV6-5 to TRBJ2-7, with 9 bases lining up with TRBD1. The CDR3 length is 14 residues. Germline CDR1 MNHEY, CDR2 SVGAGI. With V trimmed by 6 bases and J by 4 bases, 7 bases remained unmatched. Written as DNA, the CDR3 is TGTGCCAGCAGGCCGGGGGACAGGGTTTACGAGCAGTACTTC. It specifies CASRPGDRVYEQYF.

The CDR3: CASSLAGSDTDTQYF. In DNA form, the CDR3 reads TGTGCCAGCAGCTTGGCAGGGTCGGACACAGATACGCAGTATTTT. The chain employs TRBV7-9 and TRBJ2-3; TRBD1 is a possible D gene (5 bases). CDR1 is SEHNR and CDR2 is FQNEAQ in the germline V gene (reference sequence). This CDR3 has 15 amino acids. Trimming stripped 3 bases from V and 2 bases from J, with 12 bases between.

This chain connects TRBV5-1 to TRBJ1-1; 7 bases map to TRBD1. Germline V lookup: CDR1 SGHRS, CDR2 YFSETQ. The CDR3 sequence is 15 residues long. Germline trimming cut 3 bases from V and 1 base from J; bases unmatched to any gene: 6. CDR3 sequence reads: CASSSQGSGNTEAFF. CDR3 nucleotide sequence: TGCGCCAGCAGCTCACAGGGGTCGGGGAACACTGAAGCTTTCTTT. Combining the CDR3 with reference TRBV5-1 and TRBJ1-1 gives the whole variable domain KAGVTQTPRYLIKTRGQQVTLSCSPISGHRSVSWYQQTPGQGLQFLFEYFSETQRNKGNFPGRFSGRQFSNSRSEMNVSTLELGDSALYLCASSSQGSGNTEAFFGQGTRLTVV.

The chain joins TRBV5-6 to TRBJ1-4; D gene unclear. Per germline, CDR1 SGHDT and CDR2 YYEEEE. Deletions cut 1 base from V and 0 bases from J, with 7 bases between. CDR3 size: 15 residues. CDR3 in DNA: TGTGCCAGCAGCTTGAGTCCAGCAACTAATGAAAAACTGTTTTTT. This codes for CASSLSPATNEKLFF.

This chain connects TRBV6-6 to TRBJ2-2, with 7 bases matching TRBD1. Germline V gene data show CDR1 as MNHNY and CDR2 as SVGAGI (reference sequence). The CDR3 loop spans 15 amino acids. The trim removed 7 bases at V and 3 bases at J, leaving 8 bases unmatched. CDR3: CASTKTGLDTGELFF. CDR3 in DNA: TGTGCCAGCACCAAGACAGGGTTGGACACCGGGGAGCTGTTTTTT.

The V and J genes are TRBV19 and TRBJ1-2; 7 positions agree with TRBD1. V was pared by 7 bases and J by 1 base, with 6 bases of the junction left unmatched. The CDR3 length is 14 residues. Germline assignment: CDR1 LNHDA and CDR2 SQIVND (reference sequence). The chain's CDR3 is CASTQDRINYGYTF. In DNA, the CDR3 is TGTGCCAGTACCCAGGACAGGATTAACTATGGCTACACCTTC.

The chain employs TRBV5-1 and TRBJ2-3, with 8 bases identical to TRBD2. V was clipped by 4 bases and J by 1 base; unmatched bases: 2. Germline loops: CDR1 SGHRS, CDR2 YFSETQ. The CDR3 is made up of 14 amino acids. The CDR3, as DNA: TGCGCCAGCAGCCTGACTAGCGGCACAGATACGCAGTATTTT. Translation: CASSLTSGTDTQYF.

The V call is TRBV5-5, the J call TRBJ2-7, with D perhaps TRBD2 (7 bases). The germline V gene has CDR1 SGHKS and CDR2 YYEKEE (reference sequence). The CDR3 is made up of 14 amino acids. Deletions cut 2 bases from V and 1 base from J, with 10 bases between. The DNA of the CDR3 is TGTGCCAGCAGCTTACAGGGAGGGTCCTACGAGCAGTACTTC. Translation: CASSLQGGSYEQYF.

This sequence joins TRBV9 and TRBJ1-2; the D is unclear. This CDR3 contains 15 residues. The germline V and J ends were trimmed by 3 bases and 6 bases, with 18 bases remaining between them. CDR1 and CDR2 from the germline V gene are SGDLS and YYNGEE. CDR3 DNA: TGTGCCAGCAGCGACCGCGGAAGTCCTACGGATGGCTACACCTTC. The encoded protein is CASSDRGSPTDGYTF.

The rearrangement joins TRBV7-9 to TRBJ1-1; D possibly corresponds to TRBD1 (6 bases). V dropped 5 bases and J dropped 10 bases, with 17 bases sitting between them. CDR1 SEHNR and CDR2 FQNEAQ come from the germline V gene (reference sequence). The CDR3 consists of 13 residues. CDR3 DNA: TGTGCCAGCAGCCCCGTGAGGGCAGGGGCAGCTTTCTTT. This codes for CASSPVRAGAAFF.

This chain joins TRBV15 and TRBJ1-4; D is perhaps TRBD1 (6 bases). Per germline, CDR1 LNHNV and CDR2 YYDKDF (reference sequence). V was shortened by 0 bases and J by 8 bases, with 19 bases between the two germline ends. The CDR3 length is 17 residues. The CDR3 region has the DNA TGTGCCACCAGCAGAGACTCTGGAGCAGGGGTGGAAGAAAAACTGTTTTTT. Amino acids: CATSRDSGAGVEEKLFF.

The V gene is TRBV18, the J gene TRBJ1-4; TRBD1 might be the D (6 bases). Germline V gene sequence: CDR1 KGHSH, CDR2 LQKENI. With 2 bases removed from V and 8 bases from J, the gap between germline ends came to 12 bases. The CDR3 totals 14 residues. CDR3 in DNA: TGTGCCAGCTCACCATCACAGGGTGGCGAAAAACTGTTTTTT. Residues: CASSPSQGGEKLFF.

This clone was seen just once. The chain employs TRBV5-8 and TRBJ1-5; D unclear. The germline gives CDR1 SGHTS, CDR2 YDEGEE. The CDR3 runs 14 residues. V was clipped by 1 base and J by 3 bases, with 8 bases between them. The chain's CDR3 is CASSLKLINQPQHF. The CDR3 DNA follows: TGTGCCAGCAGCTTGAAACTGATCAATCAGCCCCAGCATTTT.

The chain combines TRBV2 with TRBJ2-3, with 7 nucleotides matching TRBD2. The CDR3 consists of 15 residues. Trimming removed 5 bases from V and 0 bases from J; junction bases left unmatched: 5. Germline V lookup: CDR1 SNHLY, CDR2 FYNNEI. The CDR3 loop reads CASSTSAASTDTQYF. For the CDR3, the DNA is TGTGCCAGCAGTACTAGCGCCGCTAGCACAGATACGCAGTATTTT.

There are a few counts of this clone. The chain couples TRBV7-3 to TRBJ2-2; tentative D call: TRBD1 (5 bases). V lost 5 bases, J lost 2 bases, and 9 bases lay in between. Germline V gene data show CDR1 as SGHTA and CDR2 as FQGTGA. This CDR3 region has 14 residues. As DNA, the CDR3 is TGTGCCAGCAGCATACAGGTCAACACCGGGGAGCTGTTTTTT. It yields the protein CASSIQVNTGELFF.

This chain connects TRBV4-2 to TRBJ1-2, with D possibly TRBD1 on 6 matching bases. Germline CDR1 LGHNA, CDR2 YNFKEQ. This CDR3 contains 15 residues. V gave up 1 base and J gave up 4 bases, with 13 bases separating them. The CDR3 protein is CASSQVDSSTYGYTF. The CDR3 DNA sequence: TGTGCCAGCAGCCAAGTGGACAGTTCCACCTATGGCTACACCTTC.

The chain combines TRBV11-2 with TRBJ2-7; D ambiguous. The CDR3 has 13 residues. The V end lost 1 base, the J end lost 3 bases, and 7 bases lay between the germline ends. Germline V CDR1 and CDR2: SGHAT, FQNNGV. CDR3 loop: CASSLGGFYEQYF. The CDR3 DNA is TGTGCCAGCAGCTTAGGAGGTTTCTACGAGCAGTACTTC.